A single sample is the source of the 3 T cell receptor beta chains below, sequenced in a study of preoperative IRX-2 immunotherapy in early breast cancer. The protocol was immunoSEQ multiplex PCR, while the TCRdb copy is restricted to in-frame clones and leaves out a portion. The sample has 10,000 to 15,000 clones; roughly 93% are singletons. As for treatment: preoperative locoregional IRX-2 cytokine immunotherapy. The sample was gathered from a patient treated with IRX-2 immunotherapy. The receptors here all came from a human donor with breast cancer.

The chain combines TRBV7-2 with TRBJ1-1; no definite D call. This CDR3 is built from 11 residues. Trimming shortened V by 2 bases and J by 4 bases, and 2 bases separated the two germline ends. Germline V gene sequence: CDR1 SGHTA, CDR2 FQGNSA. The CDR3 protein is CASSLSTEAFF. The CDR3 nucleotides read TGTGCCAGCAGCTTAAGCACTGAAGCTTTCTTT.

The chain links TRBV5-1 to TRBJ1-5, with TRBD1 as a possible D gene (5 bases). The CDR3 is made up of 15 amino acids. V was pared by 4 bases and J by 0 bases, with 11 bases between. Germline V gene data show CDR1 as SGHRS and CDR2 as YFSETQ. Written as DNA, the CDR3 is TGCGCCAGCAGCCCCGACAGCCATAGCAATCAGCCCCAGCATTTT. Translated, it gives CASSPDSHSNQPQHF.

V usage is TRBV7-9 and J usage is TRBJ1-6; 10 nucleotides match TRBD1. The CDR3 covers 17 residues. Looked up from germline, CDR1 is SEHNR and CDR2 is FQNEAQ (reference sequence). V shed 3 bases and J 8 bases; nucleotides not matched to a gene: 10. The CDR3 spells CASSLYLGTGAHSPLHF. CDR3 sequence (DNA): TGTGCCAGCAGCTTGTATTTAGGGACAGGGGCACATTCACCCCTCCACTTT.